A single T cell receptor (beta chain) is shown here with its context. Antigen unknown. The CDR3 spans 15 residues. V gave up 4 bases and J gave up 5 bases, with 18 bases separating them. Germline V lookup: CDR1 SEHNR, CDR2 FQNEAQ (reference sequence). This specimen comes from a study of cytomegalovirus exposure and HLA in healthy donors. Study observations and caveats: It was reported that the classifier diagnosed cytomegalovirus status with high specificity and sensitivity in both the original and validation cohorts. The number of N-insertions in an Asian-associated ancestry cluster was reportedly below the roughly 700-donor mean in a later analysis. What a later analysis showed was that several of the most significant clusters appeared linked to common viral pathogens.

Primers: 60 Vbeta forward and 13 Jbeta reverse. Here immunoSEQ multiplex PCR was the method, and the copy in TCRdb shows in-frame clones only, minus some. The sample shows about 120,000 clones, roughly three quarters of them seen only once. Sequenced: PBMCs. The chain carries TRBV7-9 and TRBJ2-7; no reliable D call. This TCR was sampled from a man aged 30-40 years in good health and CMV-seropositive. The CDR3 DNA follows: TGTGCCAGCAGCTCCCCTCCGACTGGGTTACACGAGCAGTACTTC. Translation: CASSSPPTGLHEQYF.